These 30 T cell receptor beta chains were all obtained from the same sample, sequenced in a study of blood T cell repertoires in COVID-19. Data came from immunoSEQ multiplex PCR; TCRdb stores just in-frame clones and leaves some out. Of 230,000 or so clones listed, more than 65% are singletons. The sequencing sample was made of peripheral blood. Receptors originate from a man in his fifties with active or convalescent COVID-19.

CDR3 loop: CASSLARDRGGYGYTF. DNA of the CDR3: TGTGCCAGCAGTTTAGCCCGGGACAGGGGCGGCTATGGCTACACCTTC. The rearrangement uses TRBV27 and TRBJ1-2, with 10 bases identical to TRBD1. J was trimmed by 4 bases and V by 2 bases; bases with no gene match: 7. CDR1 and CDR2 (germline): MNHEY, SMNVEV (reference sequence). This CDR3 is built from 16 residues.

The chain employs TRBV11-2 and TRBJ1-2; D is perhaps TRBD1 (5 bases). CDR1 and CDR2 (germline): SGHAT, FQNNGV. This CDR3 has 14 amino acids. The ends were cut back, 1 base at V and 7 bases at J, with 13 bases in the middle. CDR3 bases: TGTGCCAGCAGCTTAGTCGCAGGGTTGAGTGGCTACACCTTC. This translates into CASSLVAGLSGYTF. The full variable domain, rest sourced from reference TRBV11-2 and TRBJ1-2, is EAGVAQSPRYKIIEKRQSVAFWCNPISGHATLYWYQQILGQGPKLLIQFQNNGVVDDSQLPKDRFSAERLKGVDSTLKIQPAKLEDSAVYLCASSLVAGLSGYTFGSGTRLTVV.

The chain joins TRBV3-1 (or the pseudogene TRBV3-2) to TRBJ2-3; a possible D gene is TRBD2 (6 bases). Trimming took 4 bases from V and 4 from J, leaving 9 bases between them. The V gene's germline CDR1 is LGHDT and CDR2 YNNKEL (reference sequence). The CDR3 runs 13 residues. The CDR3, as DNA: TGTGCCAGCAGCCGGGGGGACGCAGATACGCAGTATTTT. Its protein is CASSRGDADTQYF.

V gene TRBV7-9 combines with J gene TRBJ2-5; 8 bases line up with TRBD2. Per germline, CDR1 SEHNR and CDR2 FQNEAQ (reference sequence). V trimming: 5 bases; J trimming: 2 bases; junction bases outside the gene matches: 10. CDR3 size: 16 residues. This chain's CDR3 is CASSPPAGGTQETQYF. The CDR3 DNA sequence: TGTGCCAGCAGCCCCCCGGCGGGGGGAACTCAAGAGACCCAGTACTTC. The whole variable domain, filled in from reference TRBV7-9 and TRBJ2-5, reads DTGVSQNPRHKITKRGQNVTFRCDPISEHNRLYWYRQTLGQGPEFLTYFQNEAQLEKSRLLSDRFSAERPKGSFSTLEIQRTEQGDSAMYLCASSPPAGGTQETQYFGPGTRLLVL.

The chain links TRBV18 to TRBJ2-3; D might be TRBD2 (7 bases). With 3 bases removed from V and 2 bases from J, the gap between germline ends came to 15 bases. Germline V gene data show CDR1 as KGHSH and CDR2 as LQKENI. This CDR3 has 16 residues. The CDR3, as DNA: TGTGCCAGCTCACCGGGGGGGCAGGGCTTCACAGATACGCAGTATTTT. Protein: CASSPGGQGFTDTQYF.

V usage is TRBV5-1 and J usage is TRBJ2-5, with 10 bases matching TRBD1. J gave up 2 bases and V 2 bases, and 6 bases lay outside the gene matches. The germline V gene has CDR1 SGHRS and CDR2 YFSETQ. CDR3 length: 16 amino acids. CDR3 nucleotides: TGCGCCAGCAGCTTCCGGGACAGGGGTGGGCAAGAGACCCAGTACTTC. Its translation is CASSFRDRGGQETQYF.

The J gene is TRBJ1-6, the V gene TRBV28; 8 nucleotides match TRBD1. V shed 5 bases, J shed 0 bases, and the junction held 3 bases outside the gene matches. This CDR3 has 16 residues. CDR1 is MDHEN and CDR2 is SYDVKM in the germline V gene. In DNA, the CDR3 is TGTGCCAGCAGTGGCACAGGGGGCTCCTATAATTCACCCCTCCACTTT. The encoded protein is CASSGTGGSYNSPLHF.

This clone appeared a few times. This chain links TRBV4-3 with TRBJ1-2; D might be TRBD1 (5 bases). Trimming took off 2 bases at V and 2 bases at J, with 21 bases between the two ends. In germline, CDR1 is LGHNA, CDR2 YSLEER. The CDR3 contains 18 residues. The CDR3 coding sequence is TGCGCCAGCAGCCAAAGGGCAGGGCGGGGTAACATCAACTATGGCTACACCTTC. It specifies CASSQRAGRGNINYGYTF.

V usage is TRBV29-1 and J usage is TRBJ2-1; 7 bases are shared with TRBD1. CDR3 length: 14 amino acids. Germline CDR1 reads SQVTM; CDR2 reads ANQGSEA. The J segment lost 0 bases and the V segment lost 6 bases, leaving 5 bases of the junction unmatched. CDR3 sequence reads: CSVRTGDSYNEQFF. The CDR3 nucleotides are TGCAGCGTCCGGACAGGAGACTCCTACAATGAGCAGTTCTTC.

The CDR3 nucleotides read TGTGCCAGCAGGCTGGGGCAGGGGGCGAATGCTAATGAAAAACTGTTTTTT. Translated, it gives CASRLGQGANANEKLFF. The V and J genes are TRBV4-2 and TRBJ1-4; 8 bases fit TRBD1. Germline values: CDR1 LGHNA, CDR2 YNFKEQ. The CDR3 sequence is 17 residues long. V lost 6 bases and J lost 3; bases outside the gene matches: 12.

The chain is built from TRBV19 and TRBJ2-6, with D possibly TRBD1 on 6 matching bases. V lost 5 bases and J lost 0, with 11 bases in between. The CDR3 is made up of 16 amino acids. Looked up from germline, CDR1 is LNHDA and CDR2 is SQIVND (reference sequence). CDR3 sequence reads: CASSVTGRSGANVLTF. The CDR3 DNA sequence: TGTGCCAGTAGTGTGACAGGACGCTCTGGGGCCAACGTCCTGACTTTC.

This clone appeared a single time. The chain joins TRBV28 to TRBJ2-7, with D maybe TRBD1 (6 bases). Per the germline V gene, CDR1 is MDHEN and CDR2 is SYDVKM. CDR3 length: 13 residues. The V gene lost 10 bases and the J gene lost 4 bases, with 17 bases spanning the gap. The CDR3 nucleotides read TGTGCCACCGTGGACAGAACCCTTTACGAGCAGTACTTC. The encoded protein is CATVDRTLYEQYF.

V and J are TRBV19 and TRBJ1-5; 10 nucleotides line up with TRBD1. The CDR3 consists of 17 residues. V shed 5 bases and J 2 bases; nucleotides not matched to a gene: 9. The V gene's germline CDR1 is LNHDA and CDR2 SQIVND (reference sequence). This chain's CDR3 is CASSLGTGVGGNQPQHF. Written as DNA, the CDR3 is TGTGCCAGTAGTCTCGGGACAGGGGTAGGTGGCAATCAGCCCCAGCATTTT.

V gene TRBV7-2 combines with J gene TRBJ2-7, with 11 bases that match TRBD2. This CDR3 has 17 amino acids. Germline trimming cut 1 base from V and 4 bases from J; bases unmatched to any gene: 9. Per the germline V gene, CDR1 is SGHTA and CDR2 is FQGNSA. The DNA for the CDR3 is TGTGCCAGCAGCTTAGGGCGCCCTACTAGCGGGGGATACGAGCAGTACTTC. It specifies CASSLGRPTSGGYEQYF.

The genes are TRBV7-2 and TRBJ2-3, with D tentatively TRBD2 (7 bases). The V gene lost 1 base and the J gene lost 4 bases, with 9 bases spanning the gap. Germline-derived CDR1 and CDR2 are SGHTA and FQGNSA. CDR3 length: 14 amino acids. CDR3 nucleotide sequence: TGTGCCAGCAGCTTAGAGGGGGGGCCAGATACGCAGTATTTT. Amino acid sequence: CASSLEGGPDTQYF.

This clone was seen a handful of times. This chain links TRBV6-2 or TRBV6-3 with TRBJ1-5; tentative D call: TRBD1 (6 bases). V lost 5 bases and J 3 bases, leaving 14 bases between the germline ends. This CDR3 comprises 15 residues. Germline CDR1 is MNHEY and CDR2 is SVGEGT. The CDR3 sequence is CASSPDRNHNQPQHF. Here the CDR3 DNA reads TGTGCCAGCAGTCCGGACAGAAACCACAATCAGCCCCAGCATTTT.

V is TRBV25-1 and J is TRBJ2-3, with TRBD1 as a possible D gene (6 bases). This CDR3 region has 15 residues. V was cut by 3 bases and J by 0 bases, with 10 bases left in between. Germline CDR1 and CDR2: MGHDK and SYGVNS. Here the CDR3 DNA reads TGTGCCAGCAGTGATATGAGGGGGAGCACAGATACGCAGTATTTT. It is translated as CASSDMRGSTDTQYF.

This chain links TRBV9 with TRBJ2-5; 8 nucleotides line up with TRBD2. The CDR3 is 17 residues long. Looked up from germline, CDR1 is SGDLS and CDR2 is YYNGEE. V shed 0 bases, J shed 4 bases, and the junction held 11 bases outside the gene matches. CDR3 sequence (DNA): TGTGCCAGCAGCGTAGCCTCCGGGAGGGGGGGGACAGAGACCCAGTACTTC. It yields the protein CASSVASGRGGTETQYF. The entire variable domain, with the rest obtained from reference TRBV9 and TRBJ2-5, is as follows: DSGVTQTPKHLITATGQRVTLRCSPRSGDLSVYWYQQSLDQGLQFLIQYYNGEERAKGNILERFSAQQFPDLHSELNLSSLELGDSALYFCASSVASGRGGTETQYFGPGTRLLVL.

V gene TRBV7-7 combines with J gene TRBJ2-2, with D maybe TRBD2 (7 bases). The CDR3 contains 17 residues. Deletions cut 5 bases from V and 6 bases from J, with 22 bases between. CDR1 is SSHAT and CDR2 is FNYEAQ in the germline V gene (reference sequence). For the CDR3, the DNA is TGTGCCAGCAGCCCAGAACCGGGGGGCCAGGGAGCCGGGGAGCTGTTTTTT. It specifies CASSPEPGGQGAGELFF.

The V gene is TRBV4-2, the J gene TRBJ2-1; 10 bases match TRBD2. The trim removed 0 bases at V and 9 bases at J, leaving 2 bases unmatched. Per the germline V gene, CDR1 is LGHNA and CDR2 is YNFKEQ. The CDR3 is made up of 14 amino acids. CDR3 in DNA: TGTGCCAGCAGCCAAGACGAGCGGGGGGGTGAGCAGTTCTTC. It encodes CASSQDERGGEQFF.

This clone was seen just once. The chain uses TRBV5-4 and TRBJ1-3; 8 bases line up with TRBD1. CDR1 and CDR2 from the germline V gene are SGHNT and YYREEE (reference sequence). The CDR3 extends over 15 amino acids. With V trimmed by 4 bases and J by 3 bases, 6 bases remained unmatched. As DNA, the CDR3 is TGTGCCAGCAGCAAGACAGGGGAGGGTGGAAACACCATATATTTT. Its protein product is CASSKTGEGGNTIYF.

The V gene is TRBV7-8, the J gene TRBJ1-3, with TRBD1 matching over 10 bases. Germline V CDR1 and CDR2: SGHVS, FQNEAQ. There are 16 residues in the CDR3. Trimming at V came to 5 bases and at J to 8 bases, leaving 12 bases not matched to a gene. CDR3 loop: CASSPRTGTGADTIYF. The CDR3 bases are TGTGCCAGCAGCCCTCGAACCGGGACAGGGGCCGACACCATATATTTT. The full variable domain, its missing parts supplied by reference TRBV7-8 and TRBJ1-3, is GAGVSQSPRYKVAKRGQDVALRCDPISGHVSLFWYQQALGQGPEFLTYFQNEAQLDKSGLPSDRFFAERPEGSVSTLKIQRTQQEDSAVYLCASSPRTGTGADTIYFGEGSWLTVV.

The J gene is TRBJ2-1, the V gene TRBV27; TRBD1 matches at 11 bases. Per germline, CDR1 MNHEY and CDR2 SMNVEV (reference sequence). The CDR3 sequence is 15 residues long. Germline trimming cut 6 bases from V and 5 bases from J; bases unmatched to any gene: 6. CDR3 loop: CASSSGTGGHNEQFF. The CDR3 coding sequence is TGTGCCAGCAGCTCCGGGACAGGGGGACACAATGAGCAGTTCTTC.

This chain uses TRBV6-6 with TRBJ1-1; 7 bases are a match to TRBD1. This CDR3 has 12 amino acids. V gave up 5 bases and J gave up 7 bases; unmatched junction bases: 4. The germline V gene encodes CDR1 MNHNY and CDR2 SVGAGI (reference sequence). The DNA for the CDR3 is TGTGCCAGCAGTCCCGGGACAGTTGAAGCTTTCTTT. Protein sequence: CASSPGTVEAFF.

The chain links TRBV5-6 to TRBJ2-7; possible D gene TRBD2, 6 bases. The V end was cut by 0 bases, the J end by 8 bases, with 6 bases between. There are 11 residues in the CDR3. Per germline, CDR1 SGHDT and CDR2 YYEEEE. DNA for the CDR3: TGTGCCAGCAGCTTGGGCGGGAAGCAGTACTTC. This gives the protein CASSLGGKQYF.

The CDR3 loop is CASSEFSSEADTQYF. DNA of the CDR3: TGTGCCAGCAGTGAATTTTCAAGTGAGGCAGATACGCAGTATTTT. V is TRBV25-1 and J is TRBJ2-3; D is ambiguous. Germline values: CDR1 MGHDK, CDR2 SYGVNS. The CDR3 totals 15 residues. The germline V and J ends were trimmed by 1 base and 4 bases, with 12 bases remaining between them.

This clone turned up a few times. The chain joins TRBV6-5 to TRBJ1-6, with 10 positions matching TRBD1. The CDR3 is 15 residues long. J lost 7 bases, V lost 6 bases, and 6 bases had no gene match. Germline CDR1 reads MNHEY; CDR2 reads SVGAGI. The DNA of the CDR3 is TGTGCCAGCAGGGGGGGGACAGGGGACAATTCACCCCTCCACTTT. This translates into CASRGGTGDNSPLHF.

This clone appeared a single time. The rearrangement uses TRBV9 and TRBJ2-3; 16 bases are a match to TRBD2. This CDR3 has 17 amino acids. Per the germline V gene, CDR1 is SGDLS and CDR2 is YYNGEE. V dropped 2 bases and J dropped 6; count of bases not matched to a gene: 6. The CDR3: CASSVTGTSGGADTQYF. CDR3 in DNA: TGTGCCAGCAGCGTGACCGGGACTAGCGGGGGGGCGGATACGCAGTATTTT.

V gene TRBV5-1 combines with J gene TRBJ1-4, with 7 bases identical to TRBD1. This CDR3 spans 13 amino acids. Germline lookup yields CDR1 SGHRS and CDR2 YFSETQ. Trimming took 2 bases from V and 6 from J; bases not matched to a gene: 1. Here the CDR3 reads CASSFQGDEKLFF. The CDR3 region has the DNA TGCGCCAGCAGCTTCCAGGGGGATGAAAAACTGTTTTTT.

Points on this clone: A single base separates this from a much larger clone, so it may be a read error. Other DNA sequences of this sample code for an identical CDR3. The CDR3: CARSQAGGGGARSYNEQFF. The CDR3 region has the DNA TGTGCCCGCAGCCAAGCTGGGGGCGGGGGGGCCAGGTCCTACAATGAGCAGTTCTTC. This sequence joins TRBV3-1 (or the pseudogene TRBV3-2) and TRBJ2-1; TRBD2 agrees at 9 bases. CDR1 LGHDT and CDR2 YNNKEL come from the germline V gene (reference sequence). The length of the CDR3 is 19 residues.